The clone carrying this T cell receptor beta chain came up once. Primed by a sample-barcoded 5' primer and a J-beta primer mix, a second PCR proceeded for 7 to 11 cycles. TCRdb re-called the 5' RACE reads through MiXCR, storing one row per CDR3 protein. This table holds fewer than 900,000 distinct CDR3 sequences, roughly 40% found once. The data originate from a study of blood T cells in healthy people across ages. CDR1 and CDR2 from the germline V gene are LGHNA and YSLEER. With V trimmed by 0 bases and J by 5 bases, 9 bases remained unmatched. The CDR3 consists of 16 residues. The TCR was taken from a man younger than 35 in good health. The chain is built from TRBV4-3 and TRBJ1-2; TRBD1 aligns across 7 bases. Input material: blood. The CDR3 is CASSQDDGTANYGYTF. The CDR3 DNA follows: TGCGCCAGCAGCCAAGACGATGGGACAGCGAATTATGGCTACACCTTC.